What follows is one T cell receptor (beta chain) and its context. How the authors handled the data: It was from reference gene primer amplification that nucleated cell counts were estimated. Measured with immunoSEQ multiplex PCR; TCRdb has only the in-frame clones, and not every one. V, J and clone size are those of that table, while D and trimming were read from the DNA. The data contain 200,000 to 250,000 clones, more than 70% of them singletons. The data derive from a study of blood T cell repertoires in COVID-19. Turning to the study itself: The United States, Italy and Spain were the sources of the acute and convalescent COVID-19 samples. PBMCs, B-cell-depleted T cells, or T cells provided the cDNA or gDNA that made up the material.

Patients of the Seattle cohort, enrolled during active infection, were followed longitudinally. The CDR3 sequence is 14 residues long. The trim removed 8 bases at V and 1 base at J, leaving 7 bases unmatched. Germline CDR1 and CDR2: ENHRY and SYGVKD. This rearrangement joins TRBV10-3 to TRBJ1-1; 7 bases map to TRBD1. The sequence was collected from a woman of 80 years or more with COVID-19, enrolled during active disease. The sample was peripheral blood. The CDR3 DNA is TGTGCCATCCGGAAGGGGGCGGAGAACACTGAAGCTTTCTTT. Translation: CAIRKGAENTEAFF.